Given below is one T cell receptor beta chain in context. Its antigen specificity is not known. Per-nucleotide qualities are absent, and no much larger clonotype sits a single base away. These data originate in a study of blood T cell repertoires in COVID-19 (dated by TCRdb to 2019 to 2021). For the study in its entirety: Collaborator samples came from the United States, Italy and Spain and covered acute and convalescent phases of COVID-19. The prospective study material was composed of cDNA or gDNA derived from T cells, B-cell-depleted T cells, or PBMCs. The dataset comprised deeply sampled blood TCRbeta repertoires from subjects exposed to, actively infected with, or recovered from COVID-19. The repertoires were released in a freely available public database meant as a resource for research on the immune response to SARS-CoV-2. The samples were drawn from two sources: the first 160 participants of the ongoing ImmuneRACE study, and 1,254 subjects contributed by 6 global collaborators. A de-identified subject ID, COVID-19 status, age in years and sex were almost always included in the sample metadata. Where HLA class I and class II types were available, the types were taken from metadata supplied by the sample provider, not from assay-based typing. General study outcomes and caveats: How much clinical and demographic metadata was included differed by source and by participant, and the metadata was provided uncurated.

CDR1 and CDR2 were assigned from the germline V gene as LGHNA and YSLEER. Reading from cysteine to phenylalanine, the CDR3 counts 16 amino acids. Left in the record is the CDR3 DNA by itself, 48 bases read in frame from the first base. Trimming takes 0 bases from V and 1 base from J, and the germline ends sit 10 bases apart. Collaborating institutions collected whole blood in K2EDTA tubes following their own protocols. For TCRbeta analysis, collaborators shipped samples as frozen whole blood, isolated PBMCs, or DNA extracted from either of those sample types. The immunoSEQ Assay, a bias-controlled multiplex PCR, was used to amplify TCRbeta CDR3 regions from genomic DNA. The original methods were these. The number of nucleated cells in each sample was estimated from the amplification of reference gene primers within the assay. To quantify the absolute abundance of each unique TCRbeta CDR3 rearrangement, sequence reads were collapsed and filtered. For each sample, productive Simpson clonality was calculated as the square root of Simpson's diversity index across productive rearrangements. TCRdb carries this immuneACCESS record with in-frame sequences only. Its versions omit some clonotypes, under half of them owing to an unresolved V gene in the studies checked, with the rest unexplained. V and J calls plus clone size are reproduced from that table; the DNA served to infer D and trimming. Recorded for this sample are under 150,000 clones; 80% to 90% of them occurred a single time. Roughly 18% of the sample comes from the top ten.

The TCR was taken from a man aged 45 to 65 with active or convalescent COVID-19. The rearranged segments are TRBV4-3 and TRBJ2-1, with TRBD1 perhaps the D gene, on 7 matching bases. Sequencing was carried out using peripheral blood. The DNA sequence reads TGCGCCAGCAGCCAAGATCCAGGGGGGTCCTACAATGAGCAGTTCTTC. This translates into CASSQDPGGSYNEQFF.